Each of the 22 T cell receptor beta chains below was sequenced from the same sample in a study of CD8 T cells in ankylosing spondylitis. Study-wide results and caveats: Typical of ankylosing spondylitis blood, it appeared, was a TCR beta motif of eight highly homologous variants.

Their recognized antigens are unknown. TCRdb processed the 5' RACE reads anew with MiXCR; each CDR3 protein has one entry. This sample has 800,000 to 900,000 distinct CDR3 sequences, with roughly 10% found just once. Specimen: blood, either unsorted or a sorted T cell fraction (not recorded which). The source is a male donor with ankylosing spondylitis.

Ten or more counts support this clonotype. J is TRBJ2-7 and V is TRBV7-2; TRBD1 might be the D (5 bases). Per germline, CDR1 SGHTA and CDR2 FQGNSA. The V end was cut by 3 bases, the J end by 2 bases, with 14 bases between. The CDR3 length is 15 residues. CDR3 protein: CASSFRTLSTYEQYF. The CDR3 bases are TGTGCCAGCAGCTTTCGGACATTATCTACCTACGAGCAGTACTTC.

This rearrangement joins TRBV20-1 to TRBJ2-1, with 14 bases matching TRBD2. The germline CDR1 and CDR2 sequences are DFQATT and SNEGSKA (reference sequence). Germline trimming cut 6 bases from V and 1 base from J; bases unmatched to any gene: 5. This CDR3 comprises 16 residues. CDR3 nucleotides: TGCAGTGCCAGGGGACTAGCGGGGGCATCCTACAATGAGCAGTTCTTC. Its protein is CSARGLAGASYNEQFF.

The J gene is TRBJ2-7, the V gene TRBV28, with TRBD2 identical over 7 bases. CDR3 length: 15 residues. CDR1 is MDHEN and CDR2 is SYDVKM in the germline V gene. The junction had 11 bases not matched to a gene; V was cut back by 7 bases and J by 2 bases. CDR3 nucleotides: TGTGCCAGCATTACTCCAGGCGGGAGCACCTACGAGCAGTACTTC. Its translation: CASITPGGSTYEQYF.

The CDR3 region has the DNA TGCAGCGTTTCCGGGACCCTCTCCTACGAGCAGTACTTC. This encodes CSVSGTLSYEQYF. V is TRBV29-1 and J is TRBJ2-7, with D perhaps being TRBD1 or TRBD2 (5 bases each). Germline CDR1 reads SQVTM; CDR2 reads ANQGSEA. The ends were cut back, 5 bases at V and 0 bases at J, with 11 bases in the middle. The CDR3 spans 13 residues.

The rearrangement links TRBV5-1 to TRBJ2-2, with D hard to call. Trimming took off 2 bases at V and 7 bases at J, with 15 bases between the two ends. Per germline, CDR1 SGHRS and CDR2 YFSETQ. The CDR3 is 15 residues long. Here the CDR3 DNA reads TGCGCCAGCAGCTTTGGCAGGTATTACGACGGGGAGCTGTTTTTT. Protein product: CASSFGRYYDGELFF.

J is TRBJ2-7 and V is TRBV5-1; D may be TRBD2 (6 bases). The germline V gene has CDR1 SGHRS and CDR2 YFSETQ. V was cut by 2 bases and J by 1 base, with 10 bases left in between. CDR3 length: 14 residues. The CDR3 DNA sequence: TGCGCCAGCAGCTTTTTGGAGGGTTCCTACGAGCAGTACTTC. This sequence encodes CASSFLEGSYEQYF. Combining the CDR3 with reference TRBV5-1 and TRBJ2-7 gives the whole variable domain KAGVTQTPRYLIKTRGQQVTLSCSPISGHRSVSWYQQTPGQGLQFLFEYFSETQRNKGNFPGRFSGRQFSNSRSEMNVSTLELGDSALYLCASSFLEGSYEQYFGPGTRLTVT.

In its sample, this clonotype was seen a few times. The chain couples TRBV15 to TRBJ2-3; 8 positions match TRBD2. Per the germline V gene, CDR1 is LNHNV and CDR2 is YYDKDF (reference sequence). The CDR3 is 16 residues long. Losses at the gene ends were 4 bases for V and 4 bases for J; bases not matched to a gene: 10. The CDR3 region is CATSINSRGGSDTQYF. The CDR3 DNA reads TGTGCCACCAGCATAAACAGCCGCGGGGGGTCAGATACGCAGTATTTT.

The chain is built from TRBV25-1 and TRBJ2-2; 8 bases map to TRBD2. With V trimmed by 3 bases and J by 6 bases, 9 bases remained unmatched. Per the germline V gene, CDR1 is MGHDK and CDR2 is SYGVNS. CDR3 size: 16 residues. The CDR3 spells CASSDWLRGGPGELFF. For the CDR3, the DNA is TGTGCCAGCAGTGATTGGCTCCGGGGGGGCCCCGGGGAGCTGTTTTTT. Full variable domain (missing parts from reference TRBV25-1 and TRBJ2-2): EADIYQTPRYLVIGTGKKITLECSQTMGHDKMYWYQQDPGMELHLIHYSYGVNSTEKGDLSSESTVSRIRTEHFPLTLESARPSHTSQYLCASSDWLRGGPGELFFGEGSRLTVL.

The chain uses TRBV9 and TRBJ2-3, with D unresolved. This CDR3 region has 14 residues. V gave up 4 bases and J gave up 4 bases, with 13 bases separating them. CDR1 and CDR2 (germline): SGDLS, YYNGEE. CDR3 in amino acids: CASSTGSWADTQYF. The CDR3 nucleotides read TGTGCCAGCAGCACCGGGTCGTGGGCAGATACGCAGTATTTT.

The chain joins TRBV4-1 to TRBJ2-5; 7 nucleotides agree with TRBD1. J was trimmed by 5 bases and V by 2 bases; bases with no gene match: 8. The CDR3 is 15 residues long. Germline V lookup: CDR1 MGHRA, CDR2 YSYEKL. In nucleotides, the CDR3 is TGCGCCAGCAGCCAACCGACAGGGAAGAGGGAGACCCAGTACTTC. This encodes CASSQPTGKRETQYF.

V usage is TRBV5-5 and J usage is TRBJ1-1, with D unclear. Trimming shortened V by 3 bases and J by 0 bases, and 18 bases separated the two germline ends. Germline V gene lookup returns CDR1 SGHKS and CDR2 YYEKEE (reference sequence). CDR3 size: 17 residues. DNA for the CDR3: TGTGCCAGCAGCTCTGAGGTGGAGGGATGGATGAACACTGAAGCTTTCTTT. As protein: CASSSEVEGWMNTEAFF. The full variable domain, its missing parts supplied by reference TRBV5-5 and TRBJ1-1, is DAGVTQSPTHLIKTRGQQVTLRCSPISGHKSVSWYQQVLGQGPQFIFQYYEKEERGRGNFPDRFSARQFPNYSSELNVNALLLGDSALYLCASSSEVEGWMNTEAFFGQGTRLTVV.

The chain joins TRBV4-3 to TRBJ2-3; no firm D call. Trimming pared 4 bases from V and 2 bases from J, leaving 7 bases between. The germline gives CDR1 LGHNA, CDR2 YSLEER. CDR3 size: 13 residues. The DNA of the CDR3 is TGCGCCAGCAGCCCGGAACACACAGATACGCAGTATTTT. Translating it yields CASSPEHTDTQYF.

This clonotype was seen a handful of times. The V and J genes are TRBV11-1 and TRBJ2-7; no clear D gene. The V and J ends lost 2 bases and 1 base respectively, with 12 bases between them. Looked up from germline, CDR1 is SGHAT and CDR2 is FQDESV (reference sequence). The CDR3 has 15 amino acids. The CDR3: CASSLMSLSSYEQYF. CDR3 nucleotide sequence: TGTGCCAGCAGCTTAATGTCGCTTTCATCCTACGAGCAGTACTTC.

Ten or more counts support this clonotype. The chain couples TRBV4-2 to TRBJ2-1, with D possibly being TRBD2 (6 bases). Per the germline V gene, CDR1 is LGHNA and CDR2 is YNFKEQ. The CDR3 consists of 17 residues. Trimming cost V 3 bases and J 1 base, with 16 bases left between them. The CDR3 loop is CASSQGSGGASYNEQFF. The CDR3 nucleotides are TGTGCCAGCAGCCAGGGGAGTGGCGGGGCATCCTACAATGAGCAGTTCTTC.

This clonotype came up many times. The rearrangement joins TRBV29-1 to TRBJ1-1; a possible D gene is TRBD1 (5 bases). The CDR3 length is 15 residues. V dropped 2 bases and J dropped 5 bases, with 18 bases sitting between them. Germline CDR1 reads SQVTM; CDR2 reads ANQGSEA. The CDR3 bases are TGCAGCGTTGAATCCGTGAGGGGTAAGGGAACTGAAGCTTTCTTT. It encodes CSVESVRGKGTEAFF.

The rearrangement joins TRBV7-9 to TRBJ2-6; D gene unclear. The germline V gene encodes CDR1 SEHNR and CDR2 FQNEAQ (reference sequence). V was cut by 6 bases and J by 0 bases, with 9 bases left in between. This CDR3 contains 15 residues. CDR3 coding DNA: TGTGCCAGCAGTGATTGGATCTCTGGGGCCAACGTCCTGACTTTC. This encodes CASSDWISGANVLTF.

This rearrangement joins TRBV20-1 to TRBJ2-3; 10 positions agree with TRBD1. The CDR3 is 15 amino acids. Germline V gives CDR1 DFQATT, CDR2 SNEGSKA (reference sequence). The V and J ends lost 1 base and 4 bases, in that order; junction bases with no gene match: 5. In DNA form, the CDR3 reads TGCAGTGCTAGAGTTTGGACAGGGGGACCAGATACGCAGTATTTT. Translating it yields CSARVWTGGPDTQYF.

The chain carries TRBV3-1 and TRBJ2-1; 15 positions match TRBD2. The CDR3 runs to 16 residues. V lost 2 bases and J lost 10; bases outside the gene matches: 6. The germline gives CDR1 LGHDT, CDR2 YNNKEL (reference sequence). The DNA for the CDR3 is TGTGCCAGCAGCCAACACGGACTAGCGGGGGGGGCCGAGCAGTTCTTC. It codes for CASSQHGLAGGAEQFF.

The chain links TRBV15 to TRBJ1-1, with unresolved D. The CDR3 consists of 14 residues. Germline V gene sequence: CDR1 LNHNV, CDR2 YYDKDF (reference sequence). V was shortened by 3 bases and J by 3 bases, with 11 bases between the two germline ends. The chain's CDR3 is CATSRTKWDTEAFF. DNA of the CDR3: TGTGCCACCAGCAGGACCAAATGGGACACTGAAGCTTTCTTT.

This clonotype appeared a few times. The V gene is TRBV6-1, the J gene TRBJ1-4; 8 nucleotides align to TRBD1. Trimming removed 6 bases from V and 7 bases from J; junction bases left unmatched: 7. CDR3 length: 14 amino acids. Germline CDR1 MNHNS, CDR2 SASEGT. CDR3 nucleotides: TGTGCCAGCAGAAAGACAGGGGTTGGTGAAAAACTGTTTTTT. It codes for CASRKTGVGEKLFF.

There are a few counts of this clonotype. CDR3 sequence reads: CASSKRDIREPQYEQYF. The DNA for the CDR3 is TGTGCCAGCAGCAAAAGGGATATTCGGGAACCTCAATACGAGCAGTACTTC. The V and J genes are TRBV21-1 and TRBJ2-7; whether TRBD1, the table's D call, matches the DNA was not checked. TRBV21-1 is a pseudogene segment. The CDR3 extends over 17 amino acids.

Only a few counts were recorded for this clonotype. The CDR3 loop is CASSSAQVTEAFF. In DNA, the CDR3 is TGTGCCAGCAGTTCCGCCCAGGTCACTGAAGCTTTCTTT. V and J are TRBV27 and TRBJ1-1; no definite D call. In germline, CDR1 is MNHEY, CDR2 SMNVEV (reference sequence). The CDR3 extends over 13 amino acids. Trimming stripped 4 bases from V and 4 bases from J, with 10 bases between.